This T cell receptor beta chain was captured in a study of T cell changes during pregnancy in multiple sclerosis. Germline CDR1 is SGDLS and CDR2 is YYNGEE. V lost 4 bases to trimming and J lost 7 bases; unmatched junction nucleotides: 4. This CDR3 spans 13 amino acids. Profiled with immunoSEQ multiplex PCR; TCRdb holds only in-frame clones, not every one. The sample has 30,000 to 40,000 clones, roughly 87% seen once. The clonotype originates from a female donor with multiple sclerosis, enrolled in a pregnancy study. Sequencing was performed on CD8+ T cells from peripheral blood mononuclear cells, taken in the second trimester of pregnancy. The gene calls are TRBV9 and TRBJ1-5; 8 bases line up with TRBD1. The CDR3 loop reads CASSPTGGQPQHF. For the CDR3, the DNA is TGTGCCAGCAGCCCTACAGGGGGGCAGCCCCAGCATTTT. The entire variable domain, with the rest obtained from reference TRBV9 and TRBJ1-5, is as follows: DSGVTQTPKHLITATGQRVTLRCSPRSGDLSVYWYQQSLDQGLQFLIQYYNGEERAKGNILERFSAQQFPDLHSELNLSSLELGDSALYFCASSPTGGQPQHFGDGTRLSIL.